The 10 T cell receptor beta chains below were found in one sample sequenced in a study of blood T cell repertoires in COVID-19. Measured with immunoSEQ multiplex PCR; TCRdb has only the in-frame clones, and not every one. The repertoire holds about 130,000 clones, with around four fifths as singletons. Specimen: peripheral blood. The receptors originated from a man in his fifties or sixties who had recovered from COVID-19.

This sequence joins TRBV27 and TRBJ1-1, with D maybe TRBD1 (5 bases). The germline V gene encodes CDR1 MNHEY and CDR2 SMNVEV (reference sequence). This CDR3 contains 13 residues. V was clipped by 6 bases and J by 4 bases, with 12 bases between them. As DNA, the CDR3 is TGTGCCAGCAGGCTTTCGGGGGGCACTGAAGCTTTCTTT. Translated, it gives CASRLSGGTEAFF.

The sample holds many counts of this clone. The genes are TRBV7-9 and TRBJ2-3; D may be TRBD2 (6 bases). The CDR3 is 15 amino acids. CDR1 and CDR2 from the germline V gene are SEHNR and FQNEAQ (reference sequence). V dropped 11 bases and J dropped 0 bases, with 18 bases sitting between them. The CDR3 here is CASLSLAESTDTQYF. As DNA, the CDR3 is TGTGCCTCCTTGAGTTTAGCGGAAAGCACAGATACGCAGTATTTT.

This clone was recorded once. The J gene is TRBJ2-7, the V gene TRBV6-6; 7 bases fit TRBD2. CDR1 is MNHNY and CDR2 is SVGAGI in the germline V gene (reference sequence). Trimming took 5 bases from V and 0 from J; bases not matched to a gene: 4. This CDR3 has 14 amino acids. CDR3 bases: TGTGCCAGCAGTGGAGCGGGAAGCTCCTACGAGCAGTACTTC. Protein sequence: CASSGAGSSYEQYF.

This chain uses TRBV7-6 with TRBJ1-6; 8 positions agree with TRBD1. The length of the CDR3 is 16 residues. In germline, CDR1 is SGHVS, CDR2 FNYEAQ. With 5 bases clipped from V and 10 bases from J, the junction kept 13 bases outside the gene matches. CDR3 nucleotide sequence: TGTGCCAGCAGCCTACAAGTAGGACAGGGCGAGTCACCCCTCCACTTT. It translates to CASSLQVGQGESPLHF.

The genes are TRBV6-2 or TRBV6-3 and TRBJ2-6; TRBD1 matches at 7 bases. The germline V gene has CDR1 MNHEY and CDR2 SVGEGT. The CDR3 totals 13 residues. The V and J ends lost 3 bases and 10 bases, in that order; junction bases with no gene match: 3. CDR3 sequence: CASSYAGGNVLTF. The CDR3 DNA is TGTGCCAGCAGTTATGCAGGGGGAAACGTCCTGACTTTC.

The V gene is TRBV20-1, the J gene TRBJ1-5; D is undetermined. V lost 3 bases and J lost 0, with 9 bases in between. CDR1 is DFQATT, CDR2 SNEGSKA, per germline (reference sequence). The CDR3 totals 14 residues. CDR3 sequence: CSASPGSSNQPQHF. The CDR3 DNA reads TGCAGTGCTAGTCCGGGGTCTAGCAATCAGCCCCAGCATTTT.

The chain is built from TRBV28 and TRBJ2-3, with D possibly matching TRBD1 (6 bases). V lost 2 bases and J 5 bases, leaving 17 bases between the germline ends. The CDR3 consists of 16 residues. Germline values: CDR1 MDHEN, CDR2 SYDVKM. DNA for the CDR3: TGTGCCAGCAGTTTAGGCTTGAGGGGGTCACAAGATACGCAGTATTTT. It codes for CASSLGLRGSQDTQYF.

This sequence joins TRBV7-9 and TRBJ2-7; D is unclear. Between the trimmed V and J ends, which lost 5 bases and 0 bases, there was a span of 5 bases. The CDR3 extends over 12 amino acids. Germline CDR1 reads SEHNR; CDR2 reads FQNEAQ (reference sequence). The CDR3 region has the DNA TGTGCCAGCAGCCCTACCTCCTACGAGCAGTACTTC. Amino acid sequence: CASSPTSYEQYF.

CDR3 nucleotide sequence: TGTGCCACCAGTGCTGGAGCTGGAGAGACCCAGTACTTC. Amino acids: CATSAGAGETQYF. The genes are TRBV24-1 and TRBJ2-5, with D hard to call. Trimming stripped 5 bases from V and 4 bases from J, with 10 bases between. Germline V gives CDR1 KGHDR, CDR2 SFDVKD. The CDR3 sequence is 13 residues long.

This clone was seen a handful of times. The chain recombines TRBV3-1 (or the pseudogene TRBV3-2) with TRBJ2-5, with 11 bases identical to TRBD1. The CDR3 extends over 14 amino acids. Unmatched junction bases numbered 4, after V lost 6 bases and J lost 4 bases. Germline V gene lookup returns CDR1 LGHDT and CDR2 YNNKEL (reference sequence). The CDR3 region is CASRGTGGIETQYF. In DNA form, the CDR3 reads TGTGCCAGCAGGGGGACAGGGGGAATAGAGACCCAGTACTTC.